This is a list of T cell receptor beta chains from one sample in a study of T cell responses to AZD1222 COVID-19 vaccine. Profiled with immunoSEQ multiplex PCR; TCRdb holds only in-frame clones, not every one. The table records over 65,000 clones, approximately 90% of them present only once. The sample was peripheral blood, taken on day 0 of AZD1222 vaccination. The receptor set was obtained from an adult in good health. Each CDR3 is given with its conserved first and last residue. D genes are given only for firm matches. Not all rows give a size; the values are once, few, many and, for expanded clones, a class.

cdr3_length	clone_size	d_call	v_call	j_call	cdr3_nt	cdr3_aa
13	.	TRBD1	TRBV5-1	TRBJ1-2	TGCGCCAGCAGCTCAGGGGGCGCCTATGGCTACACCTTC	CASSSGGAYGYTF
16	.	.	TRBV5-4	TRBJ1-1	TGTGCCAGCAGCCCCCCTCCGGGTCGAAAGAACACTGAAGCTTTCTTT	CASSPPPGRKNTEAFF
19	.	.	TRBV15	TRBJ1-6	TGTGCCACCAGCAGAGATGATGGGTTCTGGGGAGTAGAGGGTTCACCCCTCCACTTT	CATSRDDGFWGVEGSPLHF
14	.	.	TRBV4-1	TRBJ2-5	TGCGCCAGCAGCCAGAGACTAGTGGAGGAGACCCAGTACTTC	CASSQRLVEETQYF
14	.	TRBD1	TRBV7-2	TRBJ1-3	TGTGCCAGCAGCCCGGGGACAGGCGGAAACACCATATATTTT	CASSPGTGGNTIYF
19	.	.	TRBV14	TRBJ1-6	TGTGCCAGCAGCCAAGAAATCCTCACGGGCTGGCTAAGGACTTCACCCCTCCACTTT	CASSQEILTGWLRTSPLHF
14	.	.	TRBV5-1	TRBJ2-7	TGCGCCAGCAGCTTGCTCGGTCCCCTCAACGAGCAGTACTTC	CASSLLGPLNEQYF
16	.	.	TRBV19	TRBJ1-4	TGTGCCAGTAGTATATGGGGCGCGGAGTATAGTGAAAAACTGTTTTTT	CASSIWGAEYSEKLFF
14	.	.	TRBV19	TRBJ1-2	TGTGCCAGTAACCCGGGGCATGGGCTCCTTGGCTACACCTTC	CASNPGHGLLGYTF
13	medium-sized	.	TRBV6-4	TRBJ2-2	TGTGCCAGCAGTGACAGGGACACCGGGGAGCTGTTTTTT	CASSDRDTGELFF
16	.	.	TRBV4-1	TRBJ2-7	TGCGCCAGCAGCCCAGGGGTTGAGACTCCGTTGGGCGAGCAGTACTTC	CASSPGVETPLGEQYF
12	few	TRBD1	TRBV5-1	TRBJ2-7	TGCGCCAGCAGCCTCGTCAGGGGGGAGCAGTACTTC	CASSLVRGEQYF
14	.	.	TRBV5-1	TRBJ1-1	TGCGCCAGCAGCTCCCAAATCCAGAGCACTGAAGCTTTCTTT	CASSSQIQSTEAFF
14	.	.	TRBV10-3	TRBJ1-6	TGTGCCATCAGAACAGGGTATAATAATTCACCCCTCCACTTT	CAIRTGYNNSPLHF
16	.	TRBD2	TRBV2	TRBJ2-3	TGTGCCAGCAGTGATTGGGCTAGCGGGGGCACAGATACGCAGTATTTT	CASSDWASGGTDTQYF
19	few	.	TRBV3-1/TRBV3-2	TRBJ2-7	TGTGCCAGCAGCCAACTACCAAGAGTGACAGCCTTCTCAACCTACGAGCAGTACTTC	CASSQLPRVTAFSTYEQYF
14	.	.	TRBV5-1	TRBJ1-1	TGCGCCAGCTCCCCGTTCGGGGAGAACACTGAAGCTTTCTTT	CASSPFGENTEAFF
12	.	.	TRBV15	TRBJ2-1	TGTGCCACCAGCGAACTGAAACAGGAGCAGTTCTTC	CATSELKQEQFF
16	.	TRBD1	TRBV24-1	TRBJ1-2	TGTGCCACCAGTGATCCCCAGACAGGGAGCAGGTATGGCTACACCTTC	CATSDPQTGSRYGYTF
13	once	.	TRBV28	TRBJ2-6	TGTGCCAGCAGGTTTGTTGGGGCCAACGTCCTGACTTTC	CASRFVGANVLTF
13	once	.	TRBV7-3	TRBJ1-1	TGTGCCAGCAGCGCACAGGGTAACACTGAAGCTTTCTTT	CASSAQGNTEAFF
13	.	.	TRBV15	TRBJ1-2	TGTGCCACCAGCAGAGATTCGGGGGGTGGCTACACCTTC	CATSRDSGGGYTF
17	.	.	TRBV10-3	TRBJ1-6	TGTGCCATCAGTGAGTCGATACCGTCGAGCTATAATTCACCCCTCCACTTT	CAISESIPSSYNSPLHF
11	.	TRBD1	TRBV30	TRBJ1-2	TGTGCCTACAGGGGGAACTATGGCTACACCTTC	CAYRGNYGYTF
13	.	.	TRBV7-9	TRBJ2-7	TGTGCCAGCAGCGGTACTACCGGGCGCGAGCAGTACTTC	CASSGTTGREQYF
14	few	.	TRBV7-8	TRBJ2-3	TGTGCCAGCAGCTTAGTGGGAAAGGGAGATACGCAGTATTTT	CASSLVGKGDTQYF
14	.	TRBD1	TRBV7-8	TRBJ2-7	TGTGCCAGCAGCGCCAGGGGGCGCATCGACGAGCAGTACTTC	CASSARGRIDEQYF
17	.	TRBD2	TRBV6-2/TRBV6-3	TRBJ2-1	TGTGCCAGCAGTTACTCGGGAGGGGCACGCTCCTACAATGAGCAGTTCTTC	CASSYSGGARSYNEQFF
14	.	.	TRBV20-1	TRBJ1-2	TGCAGTGCTAGTTCTCCGACAGGAAAATATGGCTACACCTTC	CSASSPTGKYGYTF
15	few	TRBD2	TRBV6-5	TRBJ2-3	TGTGCCGCTACCCCGGGGGGGCCTACCACAGATACGCAGTATTTT	CAATPGGPTTDTQYF
14	.	.	TRBV27	TRBJ2-2	TGTGCCAGCAGTTCGGACCCCCGTGGCGGGGAGCTGTTTTTT	CASSSDPRGGELFF
14	.	.	TRBV11-3	TRBJ2-2	TGTGCCAGCAGCTTAGGTCAAGGGACCGGGGAGCTGTTTTTT	CASSLGQGTGELFF
10	.	.	TRBV20-1	TRBJ2-1	TGCAGTGCCCTGTTAGGGTCGGTGTTCTTC	CSALLGSVFF
16	.	TRBD1	TRBV27	TRBJ1-6	TGTGCCAGCAGCCCCACGGACAGGGGGCTTGATTCACCCCTCCACTTT	CASSPTDRGLDSPLHF
15	.	.	TRBV7-3	TRBJ1-2	TGTGCCAGCAGCCCCTTCCTGGGCGCGGGCTATGGCTACACCTTC	CASSPFLGAGYGYTF
14	.	TRBD1	TRBV3-1/TRBV3-2	TRBJ1-1	TGTGCCAGCAGCCAAGGACAGGGAAAGACTGAAGCTTTCTTT	CASSQGQGKTEAFF
13	.	.	TRBV7-2	TRBJ1-5	TGTGCCAGCAGCTTAGGACAAAATCAGCCCCAGCATTTT	CASSLGQNQPQHF
17	.	.	TRBV28	TRBJ1-4	TGTGCCAGCAGCCGGGTGGTTGCAGGGCGCGTTAATGAAAAACTGTTTTTT	CASSRVVAGRVNEKLFF
15	once	.	TRBV7-3	TRBJ1-6	TGTGCCAGCAGCGAAACAGGGAGGAGTAATTCACCCCTCCACTTT	CASSETGRSNSPLHF
13	.	TRBD1	TRBV27	TRBJ1-2	TGTGCCAGCAGAGTACCAGGGGGCGATGGCTACACCTTC	CASRVPGGDGYTF
16	.	.	TRBV7-9	TRBJ2-3	TGTGCCAGCAGCCCACACTATGGGGGGGCCGCAAATACGCAGTATTTT	CASSPHYGGAANTQYF
13	.	.	TRBV4-1	TRBJ2-2	TGCGCCAGCAGCCAAACGAACACCGGGGAGCTGTTTTTT	CASSQTNTGELFF
19	.	TRBD1	TRBV4-1	TRBJ1-3	TGCGCCAGCAGCCAAGGGACAGGGTGGGGGGGAAACTCTGGAAACACCATATATTTT	CASSQGTGWGGNSGNTIYF
13	.	TRBD1	TRBV28	TRBJ2-7	TGTGCCAGCAGTCAGGGGGCGACCTACGAGCAGTACTTC	CASSQGATYEQYF
16	.	TRBD2	TRBV6-1	TRBJ2-5	TGTGCCAGCAGTGAAATGAGCGGGGCCTACGGGGAGACCCAGTACTTC	CASSEMSGAYGETQYF
14	.	.	TRBV6-5	TRBJ2-2	TGTGCCAGCAGACGGACAAAGAACACCGGGGAGCTGTTTTTT	CASRRTKNTGELFF
15	.	TRBD2	TRBV19	TRBJ2-5	TGTGCCAGTAGGGTTAGCGGGGCGCTCCAAGAGACCCAGTACTTC	CASRVSGALQETQYF
15	.	.	TRBV5-1	TRBJ1-5	TGCGCCAGCAGTTCTGGACGAGGAGGAAACCAGCCCCAGCATTTT	CASSSGRGGNQPQHF
15	few	.	TRBV19	TRBJ1-6	TGTGCCAGTAGTATCCAGAGGATCTATAATTCACCCCTCCACTTT	CASSIQRIYNSPLHF
16	.	.	TRBV27	TRBJ1-1	TGTGCCAGCAGCTCATTAGGGGTCGGGTGGAACACTGAAGCTTTCTTT	CASSSLGVGWNTEAFF
16	.	TRBD1	TRBV4-1	TRBJ1-4	TGCGCCAGCAGCCAATTACCGGGACAGGGGGGCGAAAAACTGTTTTTT	CASSQLPGQGGEKLFF
15	.	.	TRBV7-8	TRBJ1-2	TGTGCCAGCAGCGCCCAGGAGGGGGTGGGGTATGGCTACACCTTC	CASSAQEGVGYGYTF
12	.	.	TRBV30	TRBJ1-4	TGTGCCTGGAGTGTACAACCAGAAAAACTGTTTTTT	CAWSVQPEKLFF
14	.	TRBD1	TRBV18	TRBJ1-2	TGTGCCAGCTCACCACCGGGACAGGGATCTGGCTACACCTTC	CASSPPGQGSGYTF
14	.	.	TRBV19	TRBJ2-1	TGTGCCAGTACCGGGGACTCTCGACACAATGAGCAGTTCTTC	CASTGDSRHNEQFF
17	.	.	TRBV18	TRBJ1-6	TGTGCCAGCTCACCAGAATGGGACTTCTCCTATAATTCACCCCTCCACTTT	CASSPEWDFSYNSPLHF